Following are 5 T cell receptor beta chains from one sample sequenced in a study of shared clonotypes between healthy human individuals. Repertoires were generated with immunoSEQ multiplex PCR, while TCRdb's copy carries only in-frame clones and drops some. The table lists roughly 320,000 clones, more than 75% of them singletons, with around 16% in the top ten. Sequenced material: memory CD8+ T cells sorted from blood. The subset: CD45RO+ cells pooled with CCR7-negative TemRA cells. All receptors come from a man between 18 and 35 years old in good health.

The chain carries TRBV6-5 and TRBJ2-1; D ambiguous. This CDR3 region has 13 residues. CDR1 and CDR2 from the germline V gene are MNHEY and SVGAGI. V gave up 2 bases and J gave up 9 bases, with 11 bases separating them. In nucleotides, the CDR3 is TGTGCCAGCAGTTACCGGAAAGGCGTTGAGCAGTTCTTC. This codes for CASSYRKGVEQFF.

The chain links TRBV11-2 to TRBJ1-2; a weak D match, TRBD1 (5 bases). The germline V gene has CDR1 SGHAT and CDR2 FQNNGV. Deletions cut 4 bases from V and 2 bases from J, with 11 bases between. The CDR3 loop spans 14 amino acids. CDR3: CASSSWDFNYGYTF. DNA for the CDR3: TGTGCCAGCAGCTCGTGGGACTTCAACTATGGCTACACCTTC.

The chain combines TRBV13 with TRBJ2-7, with D perhaps matching TRBD1 (5 bases). V lost 4 bases and J 4 bases, leaving 17 bases between the germline ends. CDR3 length: 15 amino acids. CDR1 PRHDT and CDR2 FYEKMQ come from the germline V gene (reference sequence). The CDR3 protein is CASSSRASSNYEQYF. In nucleotides, the CDR3 is TGTGCCAGCAGCTCCAGGGCCTCGTCCAATTACGAGCAGTACTTC.

This chain joins TRBV30 and TRBJ1-2, with D maybe TRBD1 (6 bases). CDR3 length: 13 amino acids. Germline V CDR1 and CDR2: GTSNPN, SVGIG (reference sequence). Trimming shortened V by 2 bases and J by 1 base, and 8 bases separated the two germline ends. This CDR3 reads CAWSRDINYGYTF. CDR3 in DNA: TGTGCCTGGAGTAGGGACATTAACTATGGCTACACCTTC.

This chain uses TRBV5-1 with TRBJ1-2, with no clear D. This CDR3 region has 14 residues. The germline V gene encodes CDR1 SGHRS and CDR2 YFSETQ. Trimming removed 4 bases at V and 8 bases at J, with 18 bases between. The CDR3 bases are TGCGCCAGCAGCGCGACGGAGGCCACGGGAGGCTACACCTTC. Translated, it gives CASSATEATGGYTF. The variable domain in full, with the rest retrieved from reference TRBV5-1 and TRBJ1-2, is KAGVTQTPRYLIKTRGQQVTLSCSPISGHRSVSWYQQTPGQGLQFLFEYFSETQRNKGNFPGRFSGRQFSNSRSEMNVSTLELGDSALYLCASSATEATGGYTFGSGTRLTVV.